The rows below give T cell receptor beta chains drawn from one sample of a study of Tregs in tolerant kidney transplant recipients. Libraries were prepared by immunoSEQ multiplex PCR; TCRdb keeps only in-frame clonotypes and omits some of them. Of some 14,000 clones in the sample, around nine tenths were seen once. Sequencing was performed on CD8+ T cells from blood. The receptors stem from a human donor in good health. The CDR3 runs from the conserved cysteine through the conserved F or W. D genes are given only for firm matches. The size of a clone is reported for some rows only, either as once, few or many, or as a class for expanded clones.

>-|TRBJ1-3|-|TRBV4-3
TGCGCCAGCAGCCCTTATCTGACTCCCCCGTTCGGAAACACCATATATTTT
CASSPYLTPPFGNTIYF
>once|TRBJ2-7|-|TRBV7-8
TGTGCCAGCAGCTTAGTAGGGGCTCGGGAGCAGTACTTC
CASSLVGAREQYF
>-|TRBJ1-6|-|TRBV27
TGTGCCAGCGCGGCGAGGGGGAATTCACCCCTCCACTTT
CASAARGNSPLHF
>once|TRBJ1-2|-|TRBV14
TGTGCCAGCAGCCCTCGGGACATCTACGGCTACACCTTC
CASSPRDIYGYTF
>-|TRBJ1-1|-|TRBV11-2
TGTGCCAGCAGCTTAAATTGGGGGGTTGAGGGAGCTTTCTTT
CASSLNWGVEGAFF
>-|TRBJ2-3|TRBD1|TRBV10-3
TGTGCCATCAGCGGGACAGGGTCTCAGGATACGCAGTATTTT
CAISGTGSQDTQYF
>-|TRBJ2-5|TRBD2|TRBV6-5
TGTGCCAGCAGTTCTTCCGGGACTAGCCCTGAGACCCAGTACTTC
CASSSSGTSPETQYF
>-|TRBJ2-7|-|TRBV19
TGTGCCAGTAGTATGGGCCCCTACTACGAGCAGTACTTC
CASSMGPYYEQYF
>-|TRBJ2-7|TRBD1|TRBV4-2
TGTGCCAGCAGCCAATCGACTGGGCCGGGACAGGGGGCATCCGAGCAGTACTTC
CASSQSTGPGQGASEQYF
>-|TRBJ2-7|-|TRBV27
TGTGCCAGCAGTTTAGTGTCCTACGAGCAGTACTTC
CASSLVSYEQYF
>once|TRBJ2-6|TRBD1|TRBV4-3
TGCGCCAGCAGCCAAGGAGGGGGCCTCAACGTCCTGACTTTC
CASSQGGGLNVLTF
>-|TRBJ1-1|-|TRBV4-1
TGCACCAGCAGCCAAGACAAAACCGGCAGGGGCACTGAAGCTTTCTTT
CTSSQDKTGRGTEAFF
>-|TRBJ2-1|-|TRBV4-3
TGCGCCAGCAGCCAAGTCCCCAGAGCGAATGAGCAGTTCTTC
CASSQVPRANEQFF
>once|TRBJ1-5|-|TRBV5-6
TGTGCCAGCAGCTTCGGGCAGCTCAATCAGCCCCAGCATTTT
CASSFGQLNQPQHF
>-|TRBJ2-1|TRBD1|TRBV4-1
TGCGCCAGCAGCCAGCTGCCGGGACAGGGTGTCTATGAGCAGTTCTTC
CASSQLPGQGVYEQFF
>-|TRBJ1-2|-|TRBV9
TGTGCCAGCAGCGGCCCGGACCGGGACAACAACTATGGCTACACCTTC
CASSGPDRDNNYGYTF
>-|TRBJ2-2|-|TRBV7-2
TGTGCCAGCAGCCCCGGCTTCGGTCCCGGGGAGCTGTTTTTT
CASSPGFGPGELFF
>-|TRBJ2-2|-|TRBV30
TGTGCCTGGGGAATAGGGGCGGCCGCCGGGGAGCTGTTTTTT
CAWGIGAAAGELFF
>once|TRBJ2-7|TRBD1|TRBV30
TGTGCCTGGAGTCCCGGGACAGGTTACGAGCAGTACTTC
CAWSPGTGYEQYF
>-|TRBJ2-7|TRBD2|TRBV13
TGTGCCAGCAGATCGGAGGGGACGGGGGGCTACGAGCAGTACTTC
CASRSEGTGGYEQYF
>-|TRBJ2-3|-|TRBV21-1
TGTGCCAGCAGCCCAGGAGGGGCGGGGGCTTCGTTTAGCACAGATACGCAGTATTTT
CASSPGGAGASFSTDTQYF
>-|TRBJ2-7|-|TRBV9
TGTGCCAGCAGCGGTGGGTCAACTTACGAGCAGTACTTC
CASSGGSTYEQYF
>-|TRBJ1-5|-|TRBV5-4
TGTGCCAGCAGCTTCGGGAGCCAGCCCCAGCATTTT
CASSFGSQPQHF
>-|TRBJ1-1|TRBD1|TRBV6-6
TGTGCCAGCAGTCGACCCCAGGGGGTGTACGGCACTGAAGCTTTCTTT
CASSRPQGVYGTEAFF
>-|TRBJ1-1|-|TRBV7-3
TGTGCCAGCAGCTTTTCCCAGAACACTGAAGCTTTCTTT
CASSFSQNTEAFF
>few|TRBJ2-1|TRBD2|TRBV4-3
TGCGCCAGCAGCCACAAACTAGCGAACAATGAGCAGTTCTTC
CASSHKLANNEQFF
>-|TRBJ2-1|TRBD1|TRBV7-6
TGTGCCAGCAGCTTAATGGGACAGGGCGAGAATGAGCAGTTCTTC
CASSLMGQGENEQFF
>-|TRBJ2-3|TRBD1|TRBV5-4
TGTGCCAGCAGCTGCGCCGACAGGGAAGTTATCCATACGCAGTATTTT
CASSCADREVIHTQYF
>-|TRBJ2-3|-|TRBV9
TGTGCCAGCAGCCTCCAAAGGGTCGAAGATACGCAGTATTTT
CASSLQRVEDTQYF
>-|TRBJ2-4|-|TRBV15
TGTGCCACCAGCAGAGTTGGAAACATTCAGTACTTC
CATSRVGNIQYF
>-|TRBJ2-3|-|TRBV5-6
TGTGCCAGCAGCCTCGCGGGGACGCGTGGGGATACGCAGTATTTT
CASSLAGTRGDTQYF
>-|TRBJ2-1|TRBD2|TRBV7-3
TGTGCCAGCAGCCTAATAGCGGGTCCCCTCCAAGAGCAGTTCTTC
CASSLIAGPLQEQFF
>-|TRBJ1-5|-|TRBV6-5
TGTGCCAGCAGTTCCCAGGGGAGCTATAGCAATCAGCCCCAGCATTTT
CASSSQGSYSNQPQHF
>-|TRBJ2-2|TRBD1|TRBV9
TGTGCCAGCAGCGTAGGGACAGGGGCCACCGGGGAGCTGTTTTTT
CASSVGTGATGELFF
>-|TRBJ2-7|TRBD2|TRBV29-1
TGCAGCGTCCTCCCGACTAGCGGGGGTGTCCACGAGCAGTACTTC
CSVLPTSGGVHEQYF
>-|TRBJ2-1|-|TRBV7-7
TGTGCCAGCAGCTTAGCGGGGGTTGGACAGGAGCAGTTCTTC
CASSLAGVGQEQFF
>-|TRBJ2-1|-|TRBV5-1
TGCGCCAGCAGCTACCCGTCTGCCGTCTCCTACAATGAGCAGTTCTTC
CASSYPSAVSYNEQFF
>once|TRBJ2-1|-|TRBV7-9
TGTGCCAGCAGCTTTGATGAGCAGTTCTTC
CASSFDEQFF
>few|TRBJ2-6|-|TRBV2
TGTGCCAGCAGGATTAGGGGGAGAGCCCTAGGCCCTGGGGCCAACGTCCTGACTTTC
CASRIRGRALGPGANVLTF
>-|TRBJ2-5|TRBD1|TRBV27
TGTGCCAGCCATACCCGGACAGGGGGACCAGAGACCCAGTACTTC
CASHTRTGGPETQYF
>-|TRBJ2-1|-|TRBV6-5
TGTGCCAGCACCCACGGGTGGTCGAATGAGCAGTTCTTC
CASTHGWSNEQFF
>-|TRBJ1-2|-|TRBV30
TGTGCCTGGGAGGAGCGGGGTGGCTACACCTTC
CAWEERGGYTF
>-|TRBJ2-3|-|TRBV6-1
TGTGCCAGCAGCCCCTCTCCGCAGTATTTT
CASSPSPQYF
>once|TRBJ2-7|-|TRBV27
TGTGCCAGCAGAACAGGGCTCGAGCAGTACTTC
CASRTGLEQYF
>-|TRBJ2-5|TRBD2|TRBV7-2
TGTGCCAGCAGCCCAGACGGGCTAGCGGGAGTAGGGGAGACCCAGTACTTC
CASSPDGLAGVGETQYF
>-|TRBJ2-3|TRBD2|TRBV4-3
TGCGCCAGCAGCTCCCGACTAGCGGGGGCAAATACGCAGTATTTT
CASSSRLAGANTQYF
>-|TRBJ1-1|-|TRBV7-2
TGTGCCAGCAGCCCCCGCGGTGGGGCAAGGGAAACTGAAGCTTTCTTT
CASSPRGGARETEAFF